This paragraph reports one T cell receptor beta chain. The data were obtained in a study of control samples from healthy donors and cancer patients. The ends were cut back, 4 bases at V and 2 bases at J, with 11 bases in the middle. Germline values: CDR1 KGHDR, CDR2 SFDVKD. CDR3 length equals 15 residues. TCRdb's table, derived via immunoSEQ multiplex PCR, lists solely in-frame clones and lacks some. The sample carries more than 50,000 clones, approximately 85% recorded once. The V gene is TRBV24-1, the J gene TRBJ1-3; D remains unclear. The specimen sequenced was blood. This TCR derives from a man aged 50 to 59 in good health. The CDR3 loop is CATSEMRGPGNTIYF. The CDR3 DNA follows: TGTGCCACCAGTGAAATGCGGGGTCCTGGAAACACCATATATTTT.